The next 23 T cell receptor beta chains were all read from a single sample in a study of identical twins. TCRdb re-called the 5' RACE reads with MiXCR, one entry per CDR3 protein. The table has hundreds of thousands of distinct CDR3 sequences, about 12% seen once; the top ten hold around 1.6%. These sequences were also reported in another study, on yellow fever vaccine responses in identical twins.

Sequenced sample: PBMCs. The receptor source for this set is a woman between 18 and 30 years old in good health.

This clonotype was observed a few times. CDR3 bases: TGCGCCAGCAGCCTGGGGAGGGGGGGGCACAATGAGCAGTTCTTC. It codes for CASSLGRGGHNEQFF. The J gene is TRBJ2-1, the V gene TRBV5-1, with D perhaps TRBD2 (7 bases). V was shortened by 4 bases and J by 5 bases, with 16 bases between the two germline ends. CDR3 length equals 15 residues. Germline CDR1 is SGHRS and CDR2 is YFSETQ.

The rearrangement links TRBV9 to TRBJ1-6; D perhaps matches TRBD1 (5 bases). CDR3 length equals 16 residues. In germline, CDR1 is SGDLS, CDR2 YYNGEE. V gave up 3 bases and J gave up 3 bases, with 13 bases separating them. The CDR3, as DNA: TGTGCCAGCAGCGCCGGGGACGGCAACTATAATTCACCCCTCCACTTT. This translates into CASSAGDGNYNSPLHF.

This clonotype was seen repeatedly, ten times or more. The chain couples TRBV7-7 to TRBJ2-5; 7 nucleotides align to TRBD1. The germline CDR1 and CDR2 sequences are SSHAT and FNYEAQ (reference sequence). The J segment lost 5 bases and the V segment lost 5 bases, leaving 5 bases of the junction unmatched. This CDR3 is built from 13 residues. The CDR3, as DNA: TGTGCCAGCAGCGTACAGGGGTTGGAGACCCAGTACTTC. Encoded protein: CASSVQGLETQYF.

The chain combines TRBV11-1 with TRBJ2-2; TRBD2 matches at 8 bases. This CDR3 region has 18 residues. The V gene end was trimmed by 6 bases and the J gene end by 3 bases; junction bases not matched to a gene: 15. Germline CDR1 reads SGHAT; CDR2 reads FQDESV (reference sequence). The CDR3 bases are TGTGCCAGCAGGCCATCGCCGGGAGGGGTCGGAGACACCGGGGAGCTGTTTTTT. This gives the protein CASRPSPGGVGDTGELFF.

This clonotype was detected a few times. This rearrangement joins TRBV6-1 to TRBJ2-4, with D perhaps matching TRBD2 (6 bases). The CDR3 contains 16 residues. In germline, CDR1 is MNHNS, CDR2 SASEGT. V was pared by 7 bases and J by 1 base, with 17 bases between. CDR3 in amino acids: CASTGGPGMAKNIQYF. The CDR3 coding sequence is TGTGCCAGCACAGGAGGGCCGGGGATGGCCAAAAACATTCAGTACTTC.

This chain joins TRBV4-1 and TRBJ1-1, with D perhaps matching TRBD1 (6 bases). In germline, CDR1 is MGHRA, CDR2 YSYEKL. V gave up 1 base and J gave up 4 bases, with 19 bases separating them. This CDR3 comprises 17 residues. The CDR3 protein is CASSQGGRGVGTTEAFF. The CDR3 nucleotides are TGCGCCAGCAGCCAAGGCGGCAGGGGTGTGGGGACCACTGAAGCTTTCTTT.

This clonotype appeared many times. The chain is built from TRBV28 and TRBJ2-7, with D hard to call. Deletions cut 6 bases from V and 6 bases from J, with 9 bases between. The CDR3 is 11 residues long. CDR1 is MDHEN and CDR2 is SYDVKM in the germline V gene. CDR3 amino acids: CASRLKIEQYF. The CDR3 DNA is TGTGCCAGCAGGCTTAAGATCGAGCAGTACTTC. The whole variable domain, filled in from reference TRBV28 and TRBJ2-7, reads DVKVTQSSRYLVKRTGEKVFLECVQDMDHENMFWYRQDPGLGLRLIYFSYDVKMKEKGDIPEGYSVSREKKERFSLILESASTNQTSMYLCASRLKIEQYFGPGTRLTVT.

This clonotype was detected a few times. The gene calls are TRBV4-1 and TRBJ2-1, with 11 positions matching TRBD2. V dropped 0 bases and J dropped 6; count of bases not matched to a gene: 13. CDR3 length equals 19 residues. Germline V gene data show CDR1 as MGHRA and CDR2 as YSYEKL. Here the CDR3 reads CASSQDRGLILAGANEQFF. As DNA, the CDR3 is TGCGCCAGCAGCCAAGATAGGGGGTTAATACTAGCGGGAGCCAATGAGCAGTTCTTC.

The sample holds many counts of this clonotype. This chain joins TRBV5-4 and TRBJ2-3, with TRBD2 matching 9 bases. Germline V CDR1 and CDR2: SGHNT, YYREEE (reference sequence). The length of the CDR3 is 15 residues. Trimming took 1 base from V and 1 from J; bases not matched to a gene: 1. CDR3 sequence: CASSLQRGGTDTQYF. Here the CDR3 DNA reads TGTGCCAGCAGCTTGCAGCGGGGGGGCACAGATACGCAGTATTTT. Using reference TRBV5-4 and TRBJ2-3 for the parts outside the CDR3, the full variable domain is ETGVTQSPTHLIKTRGQQVTLRCSSQSGHNTVSWYQQALGQGPQFIFQYYREEENGRGNFPPRFSGLQFPNYSSELNVNALELDDSALYLCASSLQRGGTDTQYFGPGTRLTVL.

The chain joins TRBV9 to TRBJ2-7; either TRBD1 or TRBD2 may fit D (6 bases each). The CDR3 is made up of 15 amino acids. The V end lost 0 bases, the J end lost 5 bases, and 15 bases lay between the germline ends. Germline lookup yields CDR1 SGDLS and CDR2 YYNGEE. The CDR3 protein is CASSVGGAQQNEQYF. The CDR3 nucleotides read TGTGCCAGCAGCGTAGGGGGGGCGCAGCAAAACGAGCAGTACTTC.

This clonotype came up a few times. The chain has TRBV27 and TRBJ2-2; tentatively, D is TRBD1 (5 bases). V gave up 0 bases and J gave up 7 bases, with 9 bases separating them. The CDR3 is 14 amino acids. Germline V gives CDR1 MNHEY, CDR2 SMNVEV (reference sequence). The CDR3 loop is CASSLSSGYGELFF. CDR3 nucleotides: TGTGCCAGCAGTTTATCTTCAGGGTACGGGGAGCTGTTTTTT.

The V call is TRBV9, the J call TRBJ1-2; a possible D gene is TRBD1 (5 bases). Germline-derived CDR1 and CDR2 are SGDLS and YYNGEE. Trimming pared 0 bases from V and 6 bases from J, leaving 15 bases between. The CDR3 is 15 residues long. Here the CDR3 reads CASSVVPGSLDGYTF. In nucleotides, the CDR3 is TGTGCCAGCAGCGTAGTCCCAGGGAGTTTGGATGGCTACACCTTC. Combining the CDR3 with reference TRBV9 and TRBJ1-2 gives the whole variable domain DSGVTQTPKHLITATGQRVTLRCSPRSGDLSVYWYQQSLDQGLQFLIQYYNGEERAKGNILERFSAQQFPDLHSELNLSSLELGDSALYFCASSVVPGSLDGYTFGSGTRLTVV.

This clonotype has a handful of counts. J is TRBJ2-7 and V is TRBV6-2 or TRBV6-3, with D possibly TRBD2 on 6 matching bases. CDR3 length: 15 amino acids. Germline V lookup: CDR1 MNHEY, CDR2 SVGEGT. The V end lost 5 bases, the J end lost 2 bases, and 16 bases lay between the germline ends. CDR3 sequence (DNA): TGTGCCAGCAGTAGGACTCCGGGACTCGCCTACGAGCAGTACTTC. Its protein product is CASSRTPGLAYEQYF.

V and J are TRBV19 and TRBJ2-7; TRBD1 aligns across 10 bases. The CDR3 loop spans 12 amino acids. Germline V gene data show CDR1 as LNHDA and CDR2 as SQIVND (reference sequence). The J segment lost 5 bases and the V segment lost 8 bases, leaving 3 bases of the junction unmatched. CDR3 residues: CASETGGDEQYF. In DNA form, the CDR3 reads TGTGCCAGTGAGACAGGGGGCGACGAGCAGTACTTC.

The chain uses TRBV4-1 and TRBJ2-6; 10 bases line up with TRBD1. Germline V lookup: CDR1 MGHRA, CDR2 YSYEKL. The V segment lost 2 bases and the J segment 4 bases; nucleotides outside the gene matches: 8. The CDR3 has 18 residues. The CDR3 DNA follows: TGCGCCAGCAGCCAACAACGACAGGGGGCGACAGGGGCCAACGTCCTGACTTTC. The encoded protein is CASSQQRQGATGANVLTF.

This chain joins TRBV6-5 and TRBJ1-4, with a tentative D call TRBD1 (5 bases). V lost 2 bases and J 6 bases, leaving 10 bases between the germline ends. CDR1 is MNHEY and CDR2 is SVGAGI in the germline V gene. The CDR3 has 14 residues. The CDR3 sequence: CASSYNRGDEKLFF. The CDR3 nucleotides read TGTGCCAGCAGTTACAATCGAGGGGATGAAAAACTGTTTTTT.

This chain joins TRBV7-9 and TRBJ2-7, with 9 nucleotides matching TRBD1. With V trimmed by 8 bases and J by 1 base, 0 bases remained unmatched. This CDR3 is 12 amino acids long. Looked up from germline, CDR1 is SEHNR and CDR2 is FQNEAQ (reference sequence). The CDR3 DNA is TGTGCCAGCGGGACAGGGTCCTACGAGCAGTACTTC. Translation gives CASGTGSYEQYF.

This chain joins TRBV24-1 and TRBJ1-1; D uncertain. Germline CDR1 and CDR2: KGHDR and SFDVKD. V lost 7 bases to trimming and J lost 1 base, with 9 bases between them. The CDR3 spans 13 residues. For the CDR3, the DNA is TGTGCCACCAGGGACGGGGAGAACACTGAAGCTTTCTTT. It encodes CATRDGENTEAFF.

This clonotype was detected ten times or more. The chain recombines TRBV15 with TRBJ1-5; TRBD1 might be the D (6 bases). The CDR3 runs 16 residues. CDR1 LNHNV and CDR2 YYDKDF come from the germline V gene (reference sequence). With 4 bases removed from V and 5 bases from J, the gap between germline ends came to 18 bases. The chain's CDR3 is CATSTVQGRKDQPQHF. CDR3 sequence (DNA): TGTGCCACCAGCACTGTACAGGGACGGAAGGATCAGCCCCAGCATTTT.

This chain uses TRBV20-1 with TRBJ1-2; D is ambiguous. The CDR3 extends over 14 amino acids. Trimming shortened V by 2 bases and J by 3 bases, and 13 bases separated the two germline ends. CDR1 DFQATT and CDR2 SNEGSKA come from the germline V gene (reference sequence). DNA of the CDR3: TGCAGTGCTAGATTTTTGGGCCGTGACTATGGCTACACCTTC. Translated: CSARFLGRDYGYTF.

This clonotype has a handful of counts. The chain has TRBV5-1 and TRBJ2-1; 10 nucleotides match TRBD1. V lost 4 bases and J lost 5; bases outside the gene matches: 6. Germline-derived CDR1 and CDR2 are SGHRS and YFSETQ. CDR3 size: 15 residues. Here the CDR3 DNA reads TGCGCCAGCAGCAGAGGACAGGGGGGGGACAATGAGCAGTTCTTC. Residues: CASSRGQGGDNEQFF.

The chain joins TRBV29-1 to TRBJ2-1; the match to TRBD2 covers 8 bases. Losses at the gene ends were 7 bases for V and 7 bases for J; bases not matched to a gene: 18. Germline values: CDR1 SQVTM, CDR2 ANQGSEA. The CDR3 has 16 residues. The CDR3 DNA reads as TGCAGCGCCGAGGGATCCCCTAGCGGGCTCTTGAATGAGCAGTTCTTC. As protein: CSAEGSPSGLLNEQFF.

The chain has TRBV29-1 and TRBJ2-2, with 9 nucleotides matching TRBD1. The germline V gene encodes CDR1 SQVTM and CDR2 ANQGSEA. V shed 4 bases and J 1 base; nucleotides not matched to a gene: 13. CDR3 length: 18 residues. CDR3 nucleotides: TGCAGCGTTGTGGGGCCTACCGGACAGGGGTTGAACACCGGGGAGCTGTTTTTT. Amino acids: CSVVGPTGQGLNTGELFF.